This TCR beta chain came from a study of blood T cells in healthy people across ages. Each sample yielded at least 5.5 micrograms of PBMC total RNA. Notes on the study in general: Per million T cells, TCR beta diversity dropped roughly linearly as age increased.

Germline V gene sequence: CDR1 DFQATT, CDR2 SNEGSKA (reference sequence). This CDR3 region has 14 residues. With 1 base removed from V and 6 bases from J, the gap between germline ends came to 15 bases. As concerns this clonotype: Its antigen is unknown.

For the second PCR, which ran for about 6 to 11 cycles, a sample-barcoded 5' primer and a J-beta primer mix were used. TCRdb re-called the 5' RACE reads through MiXCR, storing one row per CDR3 protein. The profile shows 1.4 million or so distinct CDR3 sequences, 35% to 45% of them singletons. This TCR was recovered from a woman younger than 35 in good health. The chain links TRBV20-1 to TRBJ1-1, with TRBD1 as a possible D gene (6 bases). Material: blood. In DNA form, the CDR3 reads TGCAGTGCTAGAGGGTACGGGGGGCAATCTGAAGCTTTCTTT. Translation: CSARGYGGQSEAFF.